This TCR beta chain was documented in a study of control samples from healthy donors and cancer patients. TCRdb's copy holds only in-frame clones and misses some; the assay was immunoSEQ multiplex PCR. The table shows 130,000 to 150,000 clones, with 80% to 95% occurring only once. V shed 2 bases and J shed 2 bases, with 7 bases lying between them. Germline V gene data show CDR1 as SEHNR and CDR2 as FQNEAQ (reference sequence). The CDR3 loop spans 14 amino acids. The sequenced material came from blood. V and J are TRBV7-9 and TRBJ2-4; D is ambiguous. The receptor comes from a man younger than 35 in good health. The CDR3 DNA sequence: TGTGCCAGCAGCTTATCTGTCCCCAAAAACATTCAGTACTTC. It is translated as CASSLSVPKNIQYF.